A single T cell receptor (beta chain) is shown here with its context. Germline loops: CDR1 SGHRS, CDR2 YFSETQ. Trimming left V 2 bases short and J 2 bases short, with 11 bases between. This CDR3 is 15 amino acids long. Libraries were prepared by immunoSEQ multiplex PCR; TCRdb keeps only in-frame clonotypes and omits some of them. Of about 190,000 clones in the sample, 80% were seen once. This sample was taken from a study of blood T cell repertoires in COVID-19. Specimen: peripheral blood. The chain links TRBV5-1 to TRBJ1-5, with a weak D call TRBD1 (5 bases). This clonotype was obtained from a man in his fifties or sixties with acute or convalescent COVID-19. CDR3 coding DNA: TGCGCCAGCAGCTTCGGAGGGGACGGCAATCAGCCCCAGCATTTT. Translated: CASSFGGDGNQPQHF. The full variable domain, in which reference TRBV5-1 and TRBJ1-5 provide the parts outside the CDR3, is KAGVTQTPRYLIKTRGQQVTLSCSPISGHRSVSWYQQTPGQGLQFLFEYFSETQRNKGNFPGRFSGRQFSNSRSEMNVSTLELGDSALYLCASSFGGDGNQPQHFGDGTRLSIL.